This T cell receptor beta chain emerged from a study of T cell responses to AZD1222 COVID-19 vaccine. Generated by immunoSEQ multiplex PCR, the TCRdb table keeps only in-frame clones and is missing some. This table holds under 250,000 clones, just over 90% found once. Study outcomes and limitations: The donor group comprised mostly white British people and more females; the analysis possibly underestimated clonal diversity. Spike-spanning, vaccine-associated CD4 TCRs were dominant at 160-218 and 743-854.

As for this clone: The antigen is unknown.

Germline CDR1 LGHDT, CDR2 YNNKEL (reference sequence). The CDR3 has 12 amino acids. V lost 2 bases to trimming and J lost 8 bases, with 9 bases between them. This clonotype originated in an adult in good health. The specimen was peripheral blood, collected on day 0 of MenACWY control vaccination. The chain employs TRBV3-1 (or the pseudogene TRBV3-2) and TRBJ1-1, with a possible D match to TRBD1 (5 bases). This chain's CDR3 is CASSQTGPEAFF. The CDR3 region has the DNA TGTGCCAGCAGCCAAACAGGTCCCGAAGCTTTCTTT.